This TCR beta chain was identified in a study of blood T cell repertoires in COVID-19. Study details: Sites in the United States, Italy and Spain provided acute and convalescent COVID-19 samples. In each case, the material was cDNA or gDNA derived from T cells, B-cell-depleted T cells, or PBMCs.

The CDR3 consists of 16 residues. Germline V gene lookup returns CDR1 SGHNT and CDR2 YENEEA. The V and J ends lost 4 bases and 5 bases, in that order; junction bases with no gene match: 12. As processed by the authors: Estimated nucleated cell counts came from reference gene primer amplification. Using immunoSEQ multiplex PCR, the repertoire was profiled, and TCRdb retains in-frame clones only, with some absent. V and J calls and clone size are those listed in that table; D and trimming were worked out from the DNA. This table holds about 26,000 clones, over 75% found once. The sample consisted of peripheral blood. The chain has TRBV11-3 and TRBJ1-2; 8 bases agree with TRBD1. The origin of this receptor is a man aged 45 to 65 with active or convalescent COVID-19. CDR3 sequence (DNA): TGTGCCAGCAGCTCACAACCGGGACAGGACATTTATGGCTACACCTTC. This translates into CASSSQPGQDIYGYTF.